This T cell receptor beta chain comes out of a study of vaccination effects on CD4 cells after COVID-19. Study-wide context: After the second dose, samples were taken at median day 72.

Study findings and constraints: A shortage of convalescent patients and an absence of early post-infection timepoints characterized the study.

Germline lookup yields CDR1 KGHSH and CDR2 LQKENI. The CDR3 is made up of 13 amino acids. V was trimmed by 2 bases and J by 7 bases, leaving 11 bases between them. Sequenced by immunoSEQ multiplex PCR; TCRdb stores in-frame clones only, minus some. This table has approximately 23,000 clones, less than 85% appearing once. ViraFEST expansion of antigen-specific CD4+ T cells with viral peptide pools preceded sequencing. Cultured cells yielded isolated CD4+ T cells after approximately nine days. Everyone in the study got two shots of either the BNT162b2 or mRNA-1273 vaccine. Vaccine recipients had no previous SARS-CoV-2 infection; their nucleocapsid antibodies were negative. Each well held around 2 million PBMC cultured with roughly 10 ug/ml peptides and 8.5 to 10 IU/ml IL-2. On this clone itself: Its matching antigen is unknown.

The TCR originated in a human donor who received a COVID-19 vaccine. This specimen was CD4+ T cells from PBMCs cultured with SARS-CoV-2 spike peptides, taken after COVID-19 vaccination. The V gene is TRBV18, the J gene TRBJ2-5, with no clear D. CDR3 DNA sequence: TGTGCCAGCTCACCAGATACGATCGGGACCCAGTACTTC. Translation: CASSPDTIGTQYF.